The entry below gives a single T cell receptor beta chain sequence along with its context. Its cognate antigen is unknown. Per the germline V gene, CDR1 is SGHRS and CDR2 is YFSETQ. V was trimmed by 1 base and J by 6 bases, leaving 10 bases between them. The CDR3 has 13 amino acids. This specimen belongs to a study of T cells and Merkel cell carcinoma outcomes. The assay was immunoSEQ multiplex PCR, and TCRdb's table has in-frame clones only and misses some. The sample consists of 13,000 to 15,000 clones, just under 95% of them appearing once. Whole-study findings and limits: Repertoire plus T-cell density reportedly predicted Merkel cell carcinoma outcomes.

This sequence originates from a human donor with Merkel cell carcinoma. The sequenced sample was tumor tissue from Merkel cell carcinoma. The chain employs TRBV5-1 and TRBJ1-1; D gene unclear. The CDR3 DNA reads as TGCGCCAGCAGCTTGATTAGGCCCCCTGAAGCTTTCTTT. Amino acids: CASSLIRPPEAFF.